The T cell receptor beta chain under discussion was sequenced for a study of shared clonotypes between healthy human individuals. Study outcomes and limitations: Memory subsets generally showed lower estimated richness than naive subsets.

The repertoire was sequenced with immunoSEQ multiplex PCR; TCRdb's copy has only in-frame clones and lacks some. The sample has about 2 million clones, roughly 96% seen once. As concerns this clone: The target antigen is unknown. One end of the junction does not line up with germline, which may come from a read error.

This CDR3 is 14 amino acids long. Germline V gene lookup returns CDR1 LGHNT and CDR2 FRNRAP. This TCR came from a man between 18 and 29 years old in good health. The genes are TRBV12-5 and TRBJ2-1; TRBD1 might be the D (7 bases). Sequencing was carried out using naive CD4+ T cells sorted from blood. As to subset: CD45RA+ positively selected. CDR3 in amino acids: CASGLEGARNEQFF. Here the CDR3 DNA reads TGTGCTAGTGGCTTGGAGGGGGCGAGGAATGAGCAGTTCTTC.